Listed here are 22 T cell receptor beta chains from one sample, sequenced in a study of blood T cells in healthy people across ages. Sample-barcoded 5' priming and a J-beta primer mix drove a second PCR of about 6 to 12 cycles. MiXCR was run by TCRdb on the 5' RACE reads, yielding one entry per CDR3 protein. The sample lists 1.4 million or so distinct CDR3 sequences; approximately 43% were seen once. Specimen: blood. Receptors originate from a woman aged 18-29 years in good health.

The rearrangement uses TRBV15 and TRBJ1-6, with D uncertain. In germline, CDR1 is LNHNV, CDR2 YYDKDF (reference sequence). The V end lost 0 bases, the J end lost 3 bases, and 12 bases lay between the germline ends. The CDR3 loop spans 17 amino acids. CDR3 sequence: CATSREPGGNYNSPLHF. The CDR3, as DNA: TGTGCCACCAGCAGAGAGCCCGGCGGGAACTATAATTCACCCCTCCACTTT.

The chain joins TRBV5-6 to TRBJ1-2, with a possible D match to TRBD1 (6 bases). The germline gives CDR1 SGHDT, CDR2 YYEEEE. Trimming shortened V by 7 bases and J by 3 bases, and 13 bases separated the two germline ends. The CDR3 consists of 13 residues. This CDR3 reads CASCGGADYGYTF. The CDR3 bases are TGTGCCAGCTGTGGGGGCGCAGACTATGGCTACACCTTC.

The genes are TRBV7-9 and TRBJ1-1, with 7 nucleotides matching TRBD1. V lost 5 bases, J lost 3 bases, and 3 bases stayed unmatched. The CDR3 is 13 residues long. Germline CDR1 is SEHNR and CDR2 is FQNEAQ (reference sequence). This CDR3 is CASSITGDTEAFF. In DNA, the CDR3 is TGTGCCAGCAGCATTACAGGGGACACTGAAGCTTTCTTT.

The CDR3 DNA follows: TGCGCCAGCAGCCGGGCCGTGAACACCGGGGAGCTGTTTTTT. This encodes CASSRAVNTGELFF. This chain joins TRBV4-1 and TRBJ2-2; D call uncertain. The CDR3 has 14 amino acids. V was trimmed by 4 bases and J by 1 base, leaving 7 bases between them. CDR1 is MGHRA and CDR2 is YSYEKL in the germline V gene.

The J gene is TRBJ2-5, the V gene TRBV7-3, with 8 bases matching TRBD2. This CDR3 is built from 15 residues. The germline V gene encodes CDR1 SGHTA and CDR2 FQGTGA. V lost 2 bases and J lost 11; bases outside the gene matches: 13. Written as DNA, the CDR3 is TGTGCCAGCAGCTTAGGTAGCGGGAACTACAATGAGCAGTACTTC. Its protein is CASSLGSGNYNEQYF. Based on the CDR3 plus reference TRBV7-3 and TRBJ2-5, the full variable domain is GAGVSQTPSNKVTEKGKYVELRCDPISGHTALYWYRQSLGQGPEFLIYFQGTGAADDSGLPNDRFFAVRPEGSVSTLKIQRTERGDSAVYLCASSLGSGNYNEQYFGPGTRLLVL.

This clonotype has a handful of counts. This chain connects TRBV12-3 or TRBV12-4 to TRBJ2-7; D gene ambiguous. The CDR3 sequence is 12 residues long. The ends were cut back, 2 bases at V and 6 bases at J, with 8 bases in the middle. The CDR3 sequence: CASSLFWSEQYF. As DNA, the CDR3 is TGTGCCAGCAGTTTATTTTGGAGCGAGCAGTACTTC.

There are a few counts of this clonotype. This sequence joins TRBV20-1 and TRBJ1-2, with a possible D match to TRBD1 (6 bases). CDR1 and CDR2 (germline): DFQATT, SNEGSKA (reference sequence). CDR3 length equals 15 residues. The germline V and J ends were trimmed by 6 bases and 1 base, with 18 bases remaining between them. The CDR3 DNA follows: TGCAGTGCCAGAATAAGACAGGCGATTAACTATGGCTACACCTTC. Encoded protein: CSARIRQAINYGYTF.

The chain combines TRBV4-3 with TRBJ2-3; D gene unclear. Trimming removed 0 bases at V and 5 bases at J, with 12 bases between. This CDR3 comprises 15 residues. Germline CDR1 is LGHNA and CDR2 is YSLEER. The CDR3 is CASSQDTLDLDTQYF. CDR3 DNA: TGCGCCAGCAGCCAAGATACTCTAGATTTAGATACGCAGTATTTT.

The J gene is TRBJ2-1, the V gene TRBV5-1, with 7 nucleotides matching TRBD1. This CDR3 is built from 15 residues. Germline assignment: CDR1 SGHRS and CDR2 YFSETQ. The junction had 8 bases not matched to a gene; V was cut back by 0 bases and J by 8 bases. The CDR3 coding sequence is TGCGCCAGCAGCTTGGAACAGGGGAGATTCGATGAGCAGTTCTTC. Protein sequence: CASSLEQGRFDEQFF. The variable domain in full, with the rest retrieved from reference TRBV5-1 and TRBJ2-1, is KAGVTQTPRYLIKTRGQQVTLSCSPISGHRSVSWYQQTPGQGLQFLFEYFSETQRNKGNFPGRFSGRQFSNSRSEMNVSTLELGDSALYLCASSLEQGRFDEQFFGPGTRLTVL.

With regard to this clonotype: One end of the junction varies from germline; a read error may be responsible. The CDR3 nucleotides are TGTGCCTGGAGTGTAGGGCTGAGCAGTCAGCCCCAGCATTTT. It translates to CAWSVGLSSQPQHF. The chain carries TRBV30 and TRBJ1-5; D unresolved. This CDR3 has 14 residues. Germline CDR1 is GTSNPN and CDR2 is SVGIG (reference sequence). Supplemented by reference TRBV30 and TRBJ1-5, the full variable domain reads SQTIHQWPATLVQPVGSPLSLECTVEGTSNPNLYWYRQAAGRGLQLLFYSVGIGQISSEVPQNLSASRPQDRQFILSSKKLLLSDSGFYLCAWSVGLSSQPQHFGDGTRLSIL.

This chain connects TRBV30 to TRBJ2-1; D might be TRBD2 (5 bases). The germline V and J ends were trimmed by 0 bases and 10 bases, with 16 bases remaining between them. Germline CDR1 reads GTSNPN; CDR2 reads SVGIG (reference sequence). The CDR3 sequence is 14 residues long. The CDR3 DNA sequence: TGTGCCTGGAGTGTAGGCGGGCAGAGGCTCGAGCAGTTCTTC. It yields the protein CAWSVGGQRLEQFF. The full variable domain, rest sourced from reference TRBV30 and TRBJ2-1, is SQTIHQWPATLVQPVGSPLSLECTVEGTSNPNLYWYRQAAGRGLQLLFYSVGIGQISSEVPQNLSASRPQDRQFILSSKKLLLSDSGFYLCAWSVGGQRLEQFFGPGTRLTVL.

The chain has TRBV20-1 and TRBJ2-7; D gene ambiguous. Germline values: CDR1 DFQATT, CDR2 SNEGSKA (reference sequence). V shed 7 bases and J shed 0 bases, with 16 bases lying between them. The CDR3 length is 14 residues. The CDR3 DNA reads as TGCAGTGGGAAGACGGGCAGGAGCTCCTACGAGCAGTACTTC. This translates into CSGKTGRSSYEQYF.

The chain joins TRBV7-9 to TRBJ2-3; 9 bases are shared with TRBD1. Trimming removed 4 bases from V and 0 bases from J; junction bases left unmatched: 5. CDR3 size: 16 residues. Germline CDR1 reads SEHNR; CDR2 reads FQNEAQ (reference sequence). CDR3 protein: CASSYGTGFSTDTQYF. The CDR3 DNA reads as TGTGCCAGCAGCTACGGGACAGGGTTTAGCACAGATACGCAGTATTTT.

This clonotype was recorded a few times. The chain couples TRBV4-3 to TRBJ2-1; no clear D gene. V lost 0 bases and J lost 5, with 8 bases in between. Germline loops: CDR1 LGHNA, CDR2 YSLEER. This CDR3 region has 14 residues. The CDR3: CASSQEMQHNEQFF. The CDR3 DNA reads TGCGCCAGCAGCCAAGAGATGCAACACAATGAGCAGTTCTTC.

This clonotype was picked up a small number of times. This chain uses TRBV4-1 with TRBJ2-1; 8 positions match TRBD1. The length of the CDR3 is 14 residues. Germline lookup yields CDR1 MGHRA and CDR2 YSYEKL. Trimming cost V 1 base and J 7 bases; bases outside gene matches: 3. The CDR3, as DNA: TGCGCCAGCAGCCAAGTCCAGGGGGCGAATGAGCAGTTCTTC. It yields the protein CASSQVQGANEQFF.

A remark on this clonotype: At one boundary the junction diverges from the germline segment, which might be a read error. The chain joins TRBV7-9 to TRBJ2-4; either TRBD1 or TRBD2 may supply D (5 bases each). The J call is doubtful: the DNA matches TRBJ2-5 better. The CDR3 runs 14 residues. Germline loops: CDR1 SEHNR, CDR2 FQNEAQ (reference sequence). This CDR3 reads CVSSFSWGQETQYF. For the CDR3, the DNA is TGTGTCAGCAGCTTCTCCTGGGGGCAAGAGACCCAGTACTTC.

The chain has TRBV6-5 and TRBJ2-7; D might be TRBD1 (5 bases). This CDR3 has 15 amino acids. V gave up 2 bases and J gave up 0 bases, with 11 bases separating them. CDR1 and CDR2 from the germline V gene are MNHEY and SVGAGI. Written as DNA, the CDR3 is TGTGCCAGCAGTTACAGGGGCCTTGGCTCCTACGAGCAGTACTTC. This codes for CASSYRGLGSYEQYF.

This rearrangement joins TRBV20-1 to TRBJ2-1, with D perhaps given as TRBD1 or TRBD2 (6 bases each). With 5 bases removed from V and 12 bases from J, the gap between germline ends came to 14 bases. Germline loops: CDR1 DFQATT, CDR2 SNEGSKA (reference sequence). CDR3 length equals 11 residues. As DNA, the CDR3 is TGCAGTGCTGCTAGGGGGGTGGGGCAGTTCTTC. This codes for CSAARGVGQFF.

This clonotype was seen a handful of times. V and J are TRBV12-3 or TRBV12-4 and TRBJ1-5; D is possibly TRBD1 (6 bases). The CDR3 length is 14 residues. The V and J ends lost 3 bases and 11 bases respectively, with 17 bases between them. The CDR3 sequence: CASSFGDTTGTQHF. The CDR3 DNA follows: TGTGCCAGCAGTTTCGGAGACACCACAGGGACCCAGCATTTT.

J is TRBJ2-2 and V is TRBV29-1, with 9 bases lining up with TRBD2. The CDR3 runs to 16 residues. Germline lookup yields CDR1 SQVTM and CDR2 ANQGSEA. The ends lost 5 bases at V and 6 bases at J; junction bases unmatched: 13. In DNA, the CDR3 is TGCAGCGTTATGTTTGGCGGGAGGGCCGTCGCCGGGGAGCTGTTTTTT. Residues: CSVMFGGRAVAGELFF.

The chain recombines TRBV11-2 with TRBJ2-7; maybe TRBD1 (6 bases). Germline CDR1 SGHAT, CDR2 FQNNGV. The ends were cut back, 8 bases at V and 1 base at J, with 12 bases in the middle. The CDR3 is 13 residues long. Here the CDR3 reads CASRKGDSYEQYF. The CDR3 coding sequence is TGTGCCAGCCGGAAGGGGGATTCCTACGAGCAGTACTTC.

The genes are TRBV5-1 and TRBJ2-3; D uncertain. CDR3 length: 13 residues. The germline CDR1 and CDR2 sequences are SGHRS and YFSETQ. V was clipped by 4 bases and J by 5 bases, with 11 bases between them. CDR3 loop: CASSGTLVDTQYF. CDR3 DNA: TGCGCCAGCAGCGGCACCTTAGTAGATACGCAGTATTTT.